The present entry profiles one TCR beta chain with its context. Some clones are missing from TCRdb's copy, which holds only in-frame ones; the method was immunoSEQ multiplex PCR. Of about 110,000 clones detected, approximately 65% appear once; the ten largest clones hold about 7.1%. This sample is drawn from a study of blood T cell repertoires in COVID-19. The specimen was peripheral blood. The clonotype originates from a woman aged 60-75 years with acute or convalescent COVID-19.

CDR3 sequence reads: CASSLRDQPQHF. The DNA for the CDR3 is TGTGCCAGCAGCTTGAGAGATCAGCCCCAGCATTTT. The chain employs TRBV7-2 and TRBJ1-5; no clear D gene. The germline V and J ends were trimmed by 3 bases and 5 bases, with 5 bases remaining between them. The germline V gene encodes CDR1 SGHTA and CDR2 FQGNSA. The length of the CDR3 is 12 residues.